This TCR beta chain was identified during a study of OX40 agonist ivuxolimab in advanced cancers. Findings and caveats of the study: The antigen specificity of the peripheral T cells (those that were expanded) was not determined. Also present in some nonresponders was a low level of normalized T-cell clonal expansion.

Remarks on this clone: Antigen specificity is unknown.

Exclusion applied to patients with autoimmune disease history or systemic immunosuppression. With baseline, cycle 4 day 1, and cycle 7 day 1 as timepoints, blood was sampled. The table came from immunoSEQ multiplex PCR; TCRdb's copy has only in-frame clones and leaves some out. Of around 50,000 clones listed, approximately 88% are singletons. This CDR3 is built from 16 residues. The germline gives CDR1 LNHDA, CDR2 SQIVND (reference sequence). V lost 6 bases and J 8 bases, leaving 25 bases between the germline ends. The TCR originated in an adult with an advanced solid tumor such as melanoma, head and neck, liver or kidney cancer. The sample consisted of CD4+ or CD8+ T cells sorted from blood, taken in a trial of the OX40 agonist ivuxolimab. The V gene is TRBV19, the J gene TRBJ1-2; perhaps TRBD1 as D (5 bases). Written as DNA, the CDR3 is TGTGCCAGTAGGAGCCCGGGGGACCACGATACCCACGGCTACACCTTC. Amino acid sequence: CASRSPGDHDTHGYTF.